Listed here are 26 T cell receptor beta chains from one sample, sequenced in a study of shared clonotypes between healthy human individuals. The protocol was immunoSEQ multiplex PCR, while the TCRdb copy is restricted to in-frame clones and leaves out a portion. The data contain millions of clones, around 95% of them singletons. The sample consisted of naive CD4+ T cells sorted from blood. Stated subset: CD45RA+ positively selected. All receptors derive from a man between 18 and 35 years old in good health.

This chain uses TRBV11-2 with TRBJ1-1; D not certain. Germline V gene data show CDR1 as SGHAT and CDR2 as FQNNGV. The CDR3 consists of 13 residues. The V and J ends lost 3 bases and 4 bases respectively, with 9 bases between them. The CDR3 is CASSLSRSTEAFF. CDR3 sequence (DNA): TGTGCCAGCAGCTTGAGCAGGAGCACTGAAGCTTTCTTT. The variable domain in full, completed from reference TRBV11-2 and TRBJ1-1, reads EAGVAQSPRYKIIEKRQSVAFWCNPISGHATLYWYQQILGQGPKLLIQFQNNGVVDDSQLPKDRFSAERLKGVDSTLKIQPAKLEDSAVYLCASSLSRSTEAFFGQGTRLTVV.

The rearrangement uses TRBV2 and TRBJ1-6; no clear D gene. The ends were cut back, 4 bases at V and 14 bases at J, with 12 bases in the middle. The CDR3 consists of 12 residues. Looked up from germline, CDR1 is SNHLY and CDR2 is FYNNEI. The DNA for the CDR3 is TGTGCCAGCAGTGGAGAGATGCTCACCCTCCACTTT. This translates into CASSGEMLTLHF.

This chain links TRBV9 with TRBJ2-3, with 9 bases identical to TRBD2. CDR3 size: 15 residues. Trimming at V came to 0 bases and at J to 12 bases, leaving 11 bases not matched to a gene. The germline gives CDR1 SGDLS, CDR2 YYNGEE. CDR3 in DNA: TGTGCCAGCAGCGTAGACTTGGCCACCGGGACTAGCCAGTATTTT. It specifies CASSVDLATGTSQYF.

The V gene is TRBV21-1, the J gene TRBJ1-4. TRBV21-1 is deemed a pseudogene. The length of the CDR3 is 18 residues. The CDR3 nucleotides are TGTGCCAGCAGCAACAGCCGGGAGGCAATACGCTCTAATGAAAAACTGTTTTTT. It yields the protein CASSNSREAIRSNEKLFF.

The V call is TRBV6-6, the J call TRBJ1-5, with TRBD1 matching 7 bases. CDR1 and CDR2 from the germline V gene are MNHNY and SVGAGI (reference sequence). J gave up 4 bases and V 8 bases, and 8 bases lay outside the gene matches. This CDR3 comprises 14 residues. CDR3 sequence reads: CASSRGTDNQPQHF. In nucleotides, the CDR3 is TGTGCCAGCTCCCGGGGGACAGATAATCAGCCCCAGCATTTT.

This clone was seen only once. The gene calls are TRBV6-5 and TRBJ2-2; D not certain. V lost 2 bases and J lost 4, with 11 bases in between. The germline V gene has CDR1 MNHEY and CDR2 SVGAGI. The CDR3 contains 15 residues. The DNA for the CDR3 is TGTGCCAGCAGTTACGATGGGCGGCGCACCGGGGAGCTGTTTTTT. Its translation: CASSYDGRRTGELFF.

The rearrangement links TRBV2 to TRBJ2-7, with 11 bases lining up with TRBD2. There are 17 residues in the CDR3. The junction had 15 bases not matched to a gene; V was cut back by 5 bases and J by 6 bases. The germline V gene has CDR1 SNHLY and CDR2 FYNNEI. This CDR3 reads CASSPQRGLAEGSEQYF. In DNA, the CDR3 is TGTGCCAGCAGTCCACAAAGGGGACTAGCGGAGGGGTCCGAGCAGTACTTC.

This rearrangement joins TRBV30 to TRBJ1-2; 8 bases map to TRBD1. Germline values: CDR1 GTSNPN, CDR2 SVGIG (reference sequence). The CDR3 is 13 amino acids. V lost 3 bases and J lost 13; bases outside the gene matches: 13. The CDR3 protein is CAWRGSGTGSITF. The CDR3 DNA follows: TGTGCCTGGAGGGGGTCCGGGACAGGTAGTATCACCTTC. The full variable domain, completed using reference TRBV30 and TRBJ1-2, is SQTIHQWPATLVQPVGSPLSLECTVEGTSNPNLYWYRQAAGRGLQLLFYSVGIGQISSEVPQNLSASRPQDRQFILSSKKLLLSDSGFYLCAWRGSGTGSITFGSGTRLTVV.

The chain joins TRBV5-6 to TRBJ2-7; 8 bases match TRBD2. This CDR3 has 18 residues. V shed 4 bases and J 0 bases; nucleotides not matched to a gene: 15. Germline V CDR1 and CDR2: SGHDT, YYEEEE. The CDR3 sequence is CASSLLLSGGPSSYEQYF. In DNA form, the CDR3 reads TGTGCCAGCAGCCTCCTCCTCAGCGGGGGCCCTAGCTCCTACGAGCAGTACTTC.

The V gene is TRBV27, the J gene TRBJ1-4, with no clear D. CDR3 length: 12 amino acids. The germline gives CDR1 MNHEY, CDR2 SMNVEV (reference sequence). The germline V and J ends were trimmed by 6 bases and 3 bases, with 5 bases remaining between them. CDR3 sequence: CASRRANEKLFF. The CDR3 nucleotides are TGTGCCAGCAGGAGGGCTAATGAAAAACTGTTTTTT. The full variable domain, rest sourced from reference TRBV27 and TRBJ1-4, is EAQVTQNPRYLITVTGKKLTVTCSQNMNHEYMSWYRQDPGLGLRQIYYSMNVEVTDKGDVPEGYKVSRKEKRNFPLILESPSPNQTSLYFCASRRANEKLFFGSGTQLSVL.

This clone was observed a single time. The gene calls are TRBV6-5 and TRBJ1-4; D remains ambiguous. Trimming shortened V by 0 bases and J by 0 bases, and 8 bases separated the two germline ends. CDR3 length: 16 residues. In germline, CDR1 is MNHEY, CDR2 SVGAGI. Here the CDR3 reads CASSYSGLATNEKLFF. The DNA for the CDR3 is TGTGCCAGCAGTTACTCCGGGCTAGCAACTAATGAAAAACTGTTTTTT.

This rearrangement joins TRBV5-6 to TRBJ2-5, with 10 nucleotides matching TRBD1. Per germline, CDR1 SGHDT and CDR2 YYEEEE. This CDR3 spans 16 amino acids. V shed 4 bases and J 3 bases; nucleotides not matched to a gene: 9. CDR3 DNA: TGTGCCAGCAGCCCATTCCGACAGGGGGCGAAAGAGACCCAGTACTTC. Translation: CASSPFRQGAKETQYF. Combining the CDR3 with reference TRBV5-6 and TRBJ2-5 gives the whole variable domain DAGVTQSPTHLIKTRGQQVTLRCSPKSGHDTVSWYQQALGQGPQFIFQYYEEEERQRGNFPDRFSGHQFPNYSSELNVNALLLGDSALYLCASSPFRQGAKETQYFGPGTRLLVL.

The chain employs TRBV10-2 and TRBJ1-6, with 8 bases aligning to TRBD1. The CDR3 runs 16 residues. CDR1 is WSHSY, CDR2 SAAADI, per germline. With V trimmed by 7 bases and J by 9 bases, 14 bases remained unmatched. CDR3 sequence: CASIPDRAIQGSPLHF. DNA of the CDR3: TGCGCCAGCATCCCGGACAGGGCGATACAGGGTTCACCCCTCCACTTT.

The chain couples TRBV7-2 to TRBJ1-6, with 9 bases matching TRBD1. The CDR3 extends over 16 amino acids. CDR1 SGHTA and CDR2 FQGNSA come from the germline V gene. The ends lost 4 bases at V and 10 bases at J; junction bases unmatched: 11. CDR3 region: CASSSPPGQGYSPLHF. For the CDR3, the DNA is TGTGCCAGCAGCTCCCCGCCGGGACAGGGATACTCACCCCTCCACTTT.

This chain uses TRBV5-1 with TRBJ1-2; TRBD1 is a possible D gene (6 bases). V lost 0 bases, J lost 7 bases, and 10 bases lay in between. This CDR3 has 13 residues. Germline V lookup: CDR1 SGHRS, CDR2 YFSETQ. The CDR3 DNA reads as TGCGCCAGCAGCTTGGCCACAGGGTTTGGCTACACCTTC. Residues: CASSLATGFGYTF.

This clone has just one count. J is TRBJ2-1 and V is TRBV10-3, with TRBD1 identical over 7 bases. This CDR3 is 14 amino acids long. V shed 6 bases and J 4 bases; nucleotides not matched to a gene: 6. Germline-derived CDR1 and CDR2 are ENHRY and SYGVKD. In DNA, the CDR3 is TGTGCCATCAGGGCCGGGACAGTTTACAATGAGCAGTTCTTC. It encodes CAIRAGTVYNEQFF.

The DNA for the CDR3 is TGTGCCAGCAGTTCCCGTAGCGGGGGGGCCCAAGATACGCAGTATTTT. Its protein product is CASSSRSGGAQDTQYF. This chain uses TRBV28 with TRBJ2-3; 11 nucleotides match TRBD2. This CDR3 comprises 16 residues. V was pared by 4 bases and J by 5 bases, with 8 bases of the junction left unmatched. CDR1 MDHEN and CDR2 SYDVKM come from the germline V gene.

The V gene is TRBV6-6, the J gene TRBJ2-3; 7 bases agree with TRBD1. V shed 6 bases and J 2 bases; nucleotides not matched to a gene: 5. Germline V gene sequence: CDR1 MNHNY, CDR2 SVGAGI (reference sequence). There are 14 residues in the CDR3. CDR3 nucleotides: TGTGCCAGCAGAGAGACAGGGACCACAGATACGCAGTATTTT. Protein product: CASRETGTTDTQYF.

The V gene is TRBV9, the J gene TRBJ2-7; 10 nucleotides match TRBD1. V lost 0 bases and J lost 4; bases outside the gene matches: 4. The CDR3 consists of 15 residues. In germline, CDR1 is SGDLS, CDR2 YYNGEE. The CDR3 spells CASSVAGTGEYEQYF. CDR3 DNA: TGTGCCAGCAGCGTAGCCGGGACAGGGGAATACGAGCAGTACTTC.

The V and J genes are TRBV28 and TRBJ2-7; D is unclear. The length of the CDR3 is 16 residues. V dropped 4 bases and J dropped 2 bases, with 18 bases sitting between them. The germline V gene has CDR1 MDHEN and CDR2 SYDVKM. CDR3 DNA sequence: TGTGCCAGCAGTTCCCGAGAAACACCGACGACCTACGAGCAGTACTTC. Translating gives CASSSRETPTTYEQYF.

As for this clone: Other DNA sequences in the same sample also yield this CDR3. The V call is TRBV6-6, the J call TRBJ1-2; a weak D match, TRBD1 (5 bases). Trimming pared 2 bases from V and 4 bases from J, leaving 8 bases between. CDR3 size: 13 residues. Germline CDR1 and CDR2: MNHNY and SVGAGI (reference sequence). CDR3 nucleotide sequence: TGTGCCAGCAGTTACGAGGGGACCTATGGCTACACCTTC. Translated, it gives CASSYEGTYGYTF.

As DNA, the CDR3 is TGTGCCAGCAGCGCACAGGGGACCTATGGCTACACCTTC. Translation: CASSAQGTYGYTF. This chain connects TRBV9 to TRBJ1-2, with 7 nucleotides matching TRBD1. CDR3 length equals 13 residues. The germline V gene has CDR1 SGDLS and CDR2 YYNGEE. V was clipped by 3 bases and J by 4 bases; unmatched bases: 3.

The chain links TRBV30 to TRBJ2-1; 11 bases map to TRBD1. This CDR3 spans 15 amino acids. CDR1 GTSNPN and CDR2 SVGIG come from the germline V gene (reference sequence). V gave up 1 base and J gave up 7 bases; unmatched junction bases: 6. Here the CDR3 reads CAWSGGQGAWNEQFF. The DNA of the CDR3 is TGTGCCTGGAGTGGAGGACAGGGGGCATGGAATGAGCAGTTCTTC. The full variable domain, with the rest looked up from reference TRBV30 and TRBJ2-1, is SQTIHQWPATLVQPVGSPLSLECTVEGTSNPNLYWYRQAAGRGLQLLFYSVGIGQISSEVPQNLSASRPQDRQFILSSKKLLLSDSGFYLCAWSGGQGAWNEQFFGPGTRLTVL.

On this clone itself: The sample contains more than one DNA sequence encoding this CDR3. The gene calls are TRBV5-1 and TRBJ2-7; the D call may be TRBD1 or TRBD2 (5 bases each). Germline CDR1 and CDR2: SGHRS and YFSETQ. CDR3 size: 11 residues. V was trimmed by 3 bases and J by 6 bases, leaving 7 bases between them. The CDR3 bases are TGCGCCAGCAGCTCAGGGACCGAGCAGTACTTC. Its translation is CASSSGTEQYF.

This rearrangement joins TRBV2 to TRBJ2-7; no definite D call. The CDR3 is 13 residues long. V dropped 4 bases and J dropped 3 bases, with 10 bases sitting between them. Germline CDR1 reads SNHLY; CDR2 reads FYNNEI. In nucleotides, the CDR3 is TGTGCCAGCAGTGTGGCCGAGGTCTACGAGCAGTACTTC. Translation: CASSVAEVYEQYF.

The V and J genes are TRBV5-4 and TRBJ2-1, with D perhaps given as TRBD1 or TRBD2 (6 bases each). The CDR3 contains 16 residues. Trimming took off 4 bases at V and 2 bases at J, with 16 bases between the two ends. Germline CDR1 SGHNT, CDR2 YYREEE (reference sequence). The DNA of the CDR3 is TGTGCCAGCAGCCCACTGGAGGGGGATACCTACAATGAGCAGTTCTTC. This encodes CASSPLEGDTYNEQFF. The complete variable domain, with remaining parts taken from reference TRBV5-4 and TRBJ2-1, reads ETGVTQSPTHLIKTRGQQVTLRCSSQSGHNTVSWYQQALGQGPQFIFQYYREEENGRGNFPPRFSGLQFPNYSSELNVNALELDDSALYLCASSPLEGDTYNEQFFGPGTRLTVL.